These 21 T cell receptor beta chains came from one sample sequenced in a study of siplizumab effects on memory and regulatory T cells (dated by TCRdb to between 2019 and 2020). Libraries came from the immunoSEQ multiplex PCR assay. TCRdb limited this immuneACCESS table to in-frame rearrangements with V and J called. A share of clones is missing; checked studies link under half to unresolved V genes, and the rest is unexplained. In all, the sample holds about 100,000 clones, and 75% to 95% of those were seen once. The leading ten clones occupy about 0.15% of the sample. The sequencing input was CD4+ T cells sorted from blood. All receptors come from a human donor in good health.

The CDR3 sequence: CSVLGQGTLNEAFF. CDR3 bases: TGCAGCGTTCTCGGACAGGGAACCCTGAATGAAGCTTTCTTT. The genes are TRBV29-1 and TRBJ1-1; 8 bases fit TRBD1. Trimming removed 5 bases from V and 7 bases from J; junction bases left unmatched: 12. CDR1 SQVTM and CDR2 ANQGSEA come from the germline V gene. This CDR3 is 14 amino acids long.

This sequence joins TRBV7-3 and TRBJ2-3, with 12 bases identical to TRBD2. Germline-derived CDR1 and CDR2 are SGHTA and FQGTGA. This CDR3 spans 16 amino acids. With 4 bases clipped from V and 2 bases from J, the junction kept 4 bases outside the gene matches. CDR3 in amino acids: CASSSGLAGITDTQYF. The CDR3 bases are TGTGCCAGCAGCTCCGGACTAGCGGGGATCACAGATACGCAGTATTTT.

The genes are TRBV7-9 and TRBJ1-4; the match to TRBD1 covers 7 bases. The trim removed 3 bases at V and 8 bases at J, leaving 6 bases unmatched. CDR1 and CDR2 (germline): SEHNR, FQNEAQ (reference sequence). The CDR3 runs to 14 residues. CDR3 nucleotide sequence: TGTGCCAGCAGCTTGGGGCCAGGGGGGGAAAAACTGTTTTTT. Amino acid sequence: CASSLGPGGEKLFF.

The chain uses TRBV11-2 and TRBJ1-5; D is ambiguous. The CDR3 has 17 residues. Germline CDR1 is SGHAT and CDR2 is FQNNGV. V gave up 3 bases and J gave up 2 bases, with 17 bases separating them. The CDR3 protein is CASSFRITGAGNQPQHF. The CDR3 DNA sequence: TGTGCCAGCAGCTTCCGAATCACGGGAGCGGGCAATCAGCCCCAGCATTTT.

The gene calls are TRBV4-1 and TRBJ1-1; the D is unclear. The CDR3 runs to 14 residues. The germline CDR1 and CDR2 sequences are MGHRA and YSYEKL. Trimming pared 2 bases from V and 10 bases from J, leaving 17 bases between. The CDR3 bases are TGCGCCAGCAGCCAACCTTGGGCAGATGGTGGAGCTTTCTTT. It encodes CASSQPWADGGAFF.

This chain joins TRBV28 and TRBJ2-2, with TRBD2 matching over 10 bases. Unmatched junction bases numbered 5, after V lost 3 bases and J lost 7 bases. The CDR3 is 15 residues long. Germline V gives CDR1 MDHEN, CDR2 SYDVKM. The CDR3 coding sequence is TGTGCCAGCAGTTTTCCGGGACTAGCGATCGGGGAGCTGTTTTTT. It yields the protein CASSFPGLAIGELFF.

This chain uses TRBV28 with TRBJ2-2; 11 bases align to TRBD1. CDR3 length: 14 amino acids. Germline loops: CDR1 MDHEN, CDR2 SYDVKM. V shed 6 bases, J shed 5 bases, and the junction held 2 bases outside the gene matches. CDR3 sequence reads: CASRGQGETGELFF. In DNA, the CDR3 is TGTGCCAGCAGGGGACAGGGGGAAACCGGGGAGCTGTTTTTT.

The chain employs TRBV5-1 and TRBJ2-7; no firm D call. V was trimmed by 0 bases and J by 4 bases, leaving 5 bases between them. Germline V gene sequence: CDR1 SGHRS, CDR2 YFSETQ. CDR3 length: 12 residues. Written as DNA, the CDR3 is TGCGCCAGCAGCTTGGTGCCTTACGAGCAGTACTTC. It is translated as CASSLVPYEQYF.

This clone is a singleton in its sample. The chain has TRBV29-1 and TRBJ2-5, with 8 bases lining up with TRBD1. This CDR3 contains 13 residues. The germline gives CDR1 SQVTM, CDR2 ANQGSEA. J lost 5 bases, V lost 7 bases, and 9 bases had no gene match. This chain's CDR3 is CSAWTGLGETQYF. CDR3 in DNA: TGCAGCGCATGGACAGGGCTAGGGGAGACCCAGTACTTC.

This chain uses TRBV10-3 with TRBJ2-3; D perhaps matches TRBD2 (7 bases). Looked up from germline, CDR1 is ENHRY and CDR2 is SYGVKD. This CDR3 has 15 amino acids. V was trimmed by 10 bases and J by 1 base, leaving 18 bases between them. The chain's CDR3 is CATGDRAGGTDTQYF. CDR3 in DNA: TGTGCCACAGGGGATCGGGCGGGGGGCACAGATACGCAGTATTTT.

The V call is TRBV7-2, the J call TRBJ1-1, with D possibly matching TRBD1 (6 bases). Germline loops: CDR1 SGHTA, CDR2 FQGNSA. The CDR3 has 12 amino acids. V lost 6 bases and J lost 6, with 11 bases in between. CDR3 in DNA: TGTGCCAGCAGTAGGGGGGTCTCTGAAGCTTTCTTT. It encodes CASSRGVSEAFF.

This chain connects TRBV27 to TRBJ2-5; 15 nucleotides agree with TRBD2. The germline V gene encodes CDR1 MNHEY and CDR2 SMNVEV (reference sequence). This CDR3 is built from 16 residues. V dropped 4 bases and J dropped 1; count of bases not matched to a gene: 1. CDR3 in DNA: TGTGCCAGCAGTTGGACTAGCGGGGGGGCCCAAGAGACCCAGTACTTC. Encoded protein: CASSWTSGGAQETQYF.

The V call is TRBV5-1, the J call TRBJ2-3; 11 bases line up with TRBD2. The length of the CDR3 is 17 residues. Germline assignment: CDR1 SGHRS and CDR2 YFSETQ. V shed 0 bases and J 7 bases; nucleotides not matched to a gene: 10. The CDR3 region has the DNA TGCGCCAGCAGCTTGGGCTCTGTAGCTAGCGGGGGGTATACGCAGTATTTT. This encodes CASSLGSVASGGYTQYF.

The chain recombines TRBV11-2 with TRBJ2-7; TRBD2 matches 9 bases. The V gene end was trimmed by 6 bases and the J gene end by 4 bases; junction bases not matched to a gene: 10. The germline V gene has CDR1 SGHAT and CDR2 FQNNGV. The CDR3 covers 15 residues. The CDR3 loop reads CASRPIAGAPYEQYF. The CDR3 nucleotides are TGTGCCAGCAGACCTATAGCGGGAGCCCCGTACGAGCAGTACTTC. Full variable domain (remainder filled in from reference TRBV11-2 and TRBJ2-7): EAGVAQSPRYKIIEKRQSVAFWCNPISGHATLYWYQQILGQGPKLLIQFQNNGVVDDSQLPKDRFSAERLKGVDSTLKIQPAKLEDSAVYLCASRPIAGAPYEQYFGPGTRLTVT.

This clone was recorded only once. This chain links TRBV27 with TRBJ2-7; D gene uncertain. Looked up from germline, CDR1 is MNHEY and CDR2 is SMNVEV (reference sequence). The ends were cut back, 3 bases at V and 2 bases at J, with 11 bases in the middle. There are 14 residues in the CDR3. CDR3 in amino acids: CASSLRVGAYEQYF. Written as DNA, the CDR3 is TGTGCCAGCAGTTTGCGCGTCGGAGCCTACGAGCAGTACTTC.

The rearrangement joins TRBV7-9 to TRBJ1-1, with D tentatively TRBD1 (6 bases). V dropped 7 bases and J dropped 1 base, with 13 bases sitting between them. CDR1 is SEHNR, CDR2 FQNEAQ, per germline (reference sequence). The CDR3 runs to 14 residues. Here the CDR3 DNA reads TGTGCCAGCAAAGTCATAGGGGGGAACACTGAAGCTTTCTTT. It codes for CASKVIGGNTEAFF.

The chain combines TRBV14 with TRBJ1-1; D might be TRBD1 (5 bases). Germline assignment: CDR1 SGHDN and CDR2 FVKESK. The CDR3 runs to 13 residues. V lost 6 bases and J lost 1, with 9 bases in between. The CDR3 loop is CASRRTGNTEAFF. In nucleotides, the CDR3 is TGTGCCAGCAGAAGAACAGGGAACACTGAAGCTTTCTTT.

V gene TRBV27 combines with J gene TRBJ1-1; the D is unclear. CDR1 and CDR2 (germline): MNHEY, SMNVEV (reference sequence). V was pared by 3 bases and J by 1 base, with 6 bases between. CDR3 length: 13 residues. The CDR3 loop is CASSFAQNTEAFF. In DNA form, the CDR3 reads TGTGCCAGCAGTTTTGCCCAGAACACTGAAGCTTTCTTT.

CDR3 nucleotides: TGTGCCAGCAGCCCCACCGACAGGTCCAATTCTACTAATGAAAAACTGTTTTTT. It specifies CASSPTDRSNSTNEKLFF. The rearrangement joins TRBV21-1 to TRBJ1-4; TRBD1 is the table's D call and was not checked against the DNA. TRBV21-1 is annotated as a pseudogene. CDR3 length equals 18 residues.

The chain combines TRBV10-3 with TRBJ2-2; 8 nucleotides align to TRBD1. V lost 10 bases and J lost 5; bases outside the gene matches: 6. The V gene's germline CDR1 is ENHRY and CDR2 SYGVKD. The CDR3 is 13 amino acids. The CDR3 reads CATRQGWTGELFF. Written as DNA, the CDR3 is TGTGCCACAAGACAGGGGTGGACCGGGGAGCTGTTTTTT.

The chain has TRBV4-2 and TRBJ1-5; D ambiguous. V lost 4 bases, J lost 4 bases, and 8 bases lay in between. Looked up from germline, CDR1 is LGHNA and CDR2 is YNFKEQ. CDR3 length: 13 amino acids. CDR3 in amino acids: CASSLQVNQPQHF. The CDR3 DNA sequence: TGTGCCAGCAGCCTTCAGGTGAATCAGCCCCAGCATTTT.